These 9 T cell receptor beta chains were all obtained from the same sample, sequenced in a study of blood T cell repertoires in COVID-19 (dated by TCRdb to about 2020). Receptors were amplified or captured by the immunoSEQ multiplex PCR assay. Held by TCRdb, this immuneACCESS table contains in-frame sequences only and omits some clones. Under half of the omission traces to an unresolved V gene where checked; the cause of the rest is unknown. This sample is represented by roughly 250,000 clones; around 79% of them were singletons. Together, the top ten hold around 3.2% of the sample. Specimen: peripheral blood. All receptors come from an elderly woman with acute or convalescent COVID-19.

CDR3 residues: CASSFPLTGAIETQYF. The CDR3 nucleotides read TGTGCCAGCAGCTTTCCCTTAACAGGGGCGATAGAGACCCAGTACTTC. This chain uses TRBV7-9 with TRBJ2-5, with 7 bases matching TRBD1. V lost 3 bases, J lost 4 bases, and 11 bases stayed unmatched. CDR3 length equals 16 residues. CDR1 is SEHNR and CDR2 is FQNEAQ in the germline V gene (reference sequence).

The chain is built from TRBV7-2 and TRBJ2-5; the match to TRBD2 covers 11 bases. CDR3 length: 15 residues. Germline loops: CDR1 SGHTA, CDR2 FQGNSA. The junction had 9 bases not matched to a gene; V was cut back by 5 bases and J by 7 bases. This CDR3 reads CASSPTSGALGTQYF. CDR3 bases: TGTGCCAGCAGCCCGACTAGCGGGGCGTTAGGGACCCAGTACTTC.

The chain recombines TRBV6-2 or TRBV6-3 with TRBJ1-5, with a weak D call TRBD1 (5 bases). The CDR3 runs to 17 residues. V lost 0 bases and J lost 0, with 12 bases in between. CDR1 is MNHEY, CDR2 SVGEGT, per germline. CDR3 in DNA: TGTGCCAGCAGTTACTCGGGGGGACGGTATAGCAATCAGCCCCAGCATTTT. It is translated as CASSYSGGRYSNQPQHF.

The chain links TRBV11-2 to TRBJ2-5, with a possible D match to TRBD1 (6 bases). The CDR3 consists of 15 residues. V shed 3 bases and J shed 6 bases, with 17 bases lying between them. Germline CDR1 and CDR2: SGHAT and FQNNGV. CDR3 sequence reads: CASSLTGLTVKTQYF. In DNA, the CDR3 is TGTGCCAGCAGCTTGACAGGCTTAACGGTGAAGACCCAGTACTTC.

CDR3 nucleotides: TGTGCCAGCAGCCTGACAGGTGGTGGGGCCAACGTCCTGACTTTC. Translated, it gives CASSLTGGGANVLTF. The rearrangement uses TRBV6-1 and TRBJ2-6; D may be TRBD1 (6 bases). V was cut by 6 bases and J by 3 bases, with 12 bases left in between. The CDR3 has 15 amino acids. Germline CDR1 reads MNHNS; CDR2 reads SASEGT.

This chain connects TRBV6-2 or TRBV6-3 to TRBJ2-4; possible D gene TRBD2, 5 bases. Germline CDR1 and CDR2: MNHEY and SVGEGT. Trimming left V 5 bases short and J 0 bases short, with 11 bases between. This CDR3 has 15 amino acids. The CDR3 DNA reads TGTGCCAGCAGTCAAACCGGACTAGCCAAAAACATTCAGTACTTC. Its translation is CASSQTGLAKNIQYF.

The chain carries TRBV19 and TRBJ1-3; D perhaps matches TRBD1 (6 bases). The CDR3 spans 17 residues. The V end was cut by 5 bases, the J end by 0 bases, with 17 bases between. Germline loops: CDR1 LNHDA, CDR2 SQIVND (reference sequence). The CDR3 DNA is TGTGCCAGTAGTCCCTCCGGGACATTTAGCTCTGGAAACACCATATATTTT. It codes for CASSPSGTFSSGNTIYF. Together with reference TRBV19 and TRBJ1-3, the CDR3 gives the full variable domain: DGGITQSPKYLFRKEGQNVTLSCEQNLNHDAMYWYRQDPGQGLRLIYYSQIVNDFQKGDIAEGYSVSREKKESFPLTVTSAQKNPTAFYLCASSPSGTFSSGNTIYFGEGSWLTVV.

This clone was recorded once. This sequence joins TRBV21-1 and TRBJ2-1; TRBD1, as called in the table, went unchecked against the DNA. TRBV21-1 is classified as a pseudogene. CDR3 length: 16 amino acids. CDR3: CASSSLQGAQKSEQFF. The CDR3, as DNA: TGTGCCAGCAGCAGTTTACAGGGGGCGCAAAAATCTGAGCAGTTCTTC.

The chain carries TRBV7-8 and TRBJ1-4; D is perhaps TRBD1 (5 bases). The CDR3 covers 16 residues. Germline loops: CDR1 SGHVS, CDR2 FQNEAQ. Trimming took off 5 bases at V and 8 bases at J, with 21 bases between the two ends. CDR3 sequence (DNA): TGTGCCAGCAGCGCCCTCATCCAGGGTAATGAGGAAAAACTGTTTTTT. Translation gives CASSALIQGNEEKLFF.